The entry below gives a single T cell receptor beta chain sequence along with its context. Its matching antigen is unknown. TCRdb processed the reads anew with MiXCR; each CDR3 protein has one entry. The sample lists roughly 150,000 distinct CDR3 sequences, around 20% seen once, with approximately 10% in the top ten. These data originate in a study of T cell repertoires in cytomegalovirus infection. Overall study context: Indications came from public TCR beta signatures; they pointed to CMV infection and to a matching HLA type. Broader study findings: In two of eight donors, the top clonotype was HLA-C-restricted CMV-specific. Cumulative public TCR beta family frequency identified CMV carriers with the relevant HLA.

CDR3 length: 11 residues. V was trimmed by 5 bases and J by 7 bases, leaving 8 bases between them. Looked up from germline, CDR1 is MDHEN and CDR2 is SYDVKM. The receptor was isolated from a human donor in good health (CMV status not recorded). Some clones in this sample may be carry-over from other donors' samples. Input material: PBMCs. The chain couples TRBV28 to TRBJ1-2; no clear D gene. CDR3 amino acids: CASSALRGYTF. The CDR3 coding sequence is TGTGCCAGCAGTGCCCTCCGTGGCTACACCTTC.